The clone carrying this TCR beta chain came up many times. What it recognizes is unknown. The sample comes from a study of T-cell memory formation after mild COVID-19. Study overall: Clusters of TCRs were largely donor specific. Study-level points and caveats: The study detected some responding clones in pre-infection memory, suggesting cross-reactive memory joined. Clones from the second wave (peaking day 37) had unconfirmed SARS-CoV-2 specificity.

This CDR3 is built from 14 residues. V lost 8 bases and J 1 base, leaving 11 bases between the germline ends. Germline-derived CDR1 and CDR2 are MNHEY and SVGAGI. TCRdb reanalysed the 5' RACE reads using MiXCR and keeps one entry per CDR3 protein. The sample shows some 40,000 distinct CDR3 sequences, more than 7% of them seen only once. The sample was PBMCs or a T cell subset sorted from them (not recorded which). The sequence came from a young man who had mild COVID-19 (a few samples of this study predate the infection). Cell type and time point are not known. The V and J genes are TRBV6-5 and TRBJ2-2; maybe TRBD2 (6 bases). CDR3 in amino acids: CASSWEVNTGELFF. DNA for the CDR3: TGTGCCAGCTCGTGGGAGGTGAACACCGGGGAGCTGTTTTTT.